One and the same sample provided the 5 T cell receptor beta chains below, sequenced in a study of CD8 T cells in Susac syndrome. The RNA input was about 0.45 to 1 ug, and it was reverse transcribed with random hexamers. TCRdb re-analysed the immunoSEQ multiplex PCR reads in MiXCR, keeping a single row per CDR3 protein. In the table there are 210,000 or so distinct CDR3 sequences, 94% of which are singletons. The sequencing input was CD4+ T cells from PBMCs. These receptor sequences come from a human donor with Susac syndrome.

In this sample, this clonotype turned up once. The chain links TRBV9 to TRBJ2-5; the D gene is possibly TRBD2 (6 bases). The germline CDR1 and CDR2 sequences are SGDLS and YYNGEE. The CDR3 contains 15 residues. Trimming removed 2 bases from V and 5 bases from J, with 16 bases in between. CDR3 DNA sequence: TGTGCCAGCAGCGTCTACCAGATACGGGGGGAGACCCAGTACTTC. Protein: CASSVYQIRGETQYF.

The chain combines TRBV20-1 with TRBJ2-3; 8 nucleotides line up with TRBD2. The CDR3 extends over 15 amino acids. CDR1 DFQATT and CDR2 SNEGSKA come from the germline V gene (reference sequence). Unmatched junction bases numbered 6, after V lost 1 base and J lost 3 bases. The CDR3 loop reads CSARAGLVKTDTQYF. The CDR3 nucleotides are TGCAGTGCTAGAGCGGGACTAGTGAAAACAGATACGCAGTATTTT.

This chain connects TRBV25-1 to TRBJ2-3; possibly TRBD1 for D (5 bases). V dropped 3 bases and J dropped 2 bases, with 12 bases sitting between them. The CDR3 sequence is 15 residues long. Germline V gene sequence: CDR1 MGHDK, CDR2 SYGVNS. The CDR3 is CASSDVDIHTDTQYF. The CDR3 region has the DNA TGTGCCAGCAGTGATGTGGACATCCACACAGATACGCAGTATTTT.

The V call is TRBV6-5, the J call TRBJ2-4, with D perhaps TRBD2 (6 bases). CDR3 length equals 13 residues. The V end was cut by 5 bases, the J end by 8 bases, with 13 bases between. Germline V gene sequence: CDR1 MNHEY, CDR2 SVGAGI. This chain's CDR3 is CASSRPGVDIQYF. The CDR3 nucleotides are TGTGCCAGCAGTCGTCCGGGGGTGGACATTCAGTACTTC.

The chain joins TRBV20-1 to TRBJ2-1, with 11 bases matching TRBD2. The CDR3 runs to 15 residues. Germline V gene sequence: CDR1 DFQATT, CDR2 SNEGSKA (reference sequence). Losses at the gene ends were 1 base for V and 9 bases for J; bases not matched to a gene: 8. The CDR3 DNA reads TGCAGTGCTAGAGTCCGAACTAGCGGGGGTGCTGAGCAGTTCTTC. Residues: CSARVRTSGGAEQFF.